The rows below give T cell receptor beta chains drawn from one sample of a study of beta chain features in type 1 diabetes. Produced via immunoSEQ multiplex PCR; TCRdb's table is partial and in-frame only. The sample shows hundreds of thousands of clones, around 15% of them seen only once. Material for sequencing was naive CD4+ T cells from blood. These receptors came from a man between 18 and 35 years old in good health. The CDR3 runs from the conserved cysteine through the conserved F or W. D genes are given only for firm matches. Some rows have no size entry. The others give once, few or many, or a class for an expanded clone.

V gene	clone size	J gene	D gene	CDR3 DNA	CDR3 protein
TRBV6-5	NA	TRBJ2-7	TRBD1	TGTGCCAGCAGGACCCGACAGGGGATCTACGAGCAGTACTTC	CASRTRQGIYEQYF
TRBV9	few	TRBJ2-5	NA	TGTGCCAGCAGTGCCCTCAGCGGGGAGACCCAGTACTTC	CASSALSGETQYF
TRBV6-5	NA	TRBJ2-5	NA	TGTGCCAGCAGTTACTCGTTGGCGGGGTCACAAGAGACCCAGTACTTC	CASSYSLAGSQETQYF
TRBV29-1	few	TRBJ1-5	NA	TGCAGCGTCCAGGCAGGGTATAGCAATCAGCCCCAGCATTTT	CSVQAGYSNQPQHF
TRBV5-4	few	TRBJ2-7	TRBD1	TGTGCCAGCAGCTTGAGGGACAGCTACGAGCAGTACTTC	CASSLRDSYEQYF
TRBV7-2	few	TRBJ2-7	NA	TGTGCCAGCAGCGCCGGGACTCTGAAATACGAGCAGTACTTC	CASSAGTLKYEQYF
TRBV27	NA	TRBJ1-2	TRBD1	TGTGCCAGCAGTTCGGGTCGGACAGGACGCGATGTGGCCCTCTATGGCTACACCTTC	CASSSGRTGRDVALYGYTF
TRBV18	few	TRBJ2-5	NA	TGTGCCAGCTCACCACTACGGAGCGAAGAGACCCAGTACTTC	CASSPLRSEETQYF
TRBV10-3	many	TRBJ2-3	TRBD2	TGTGCCATCGCGGGACTAGAAGATACGCAGTATTTT	CAIAGLEDTQYF
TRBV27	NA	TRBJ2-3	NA	TGTGCCAGCCATAAGGGGGGACCCCTGGGGTTCGATACGCAGTATTTT	CASHKGGPLGFDTQYF
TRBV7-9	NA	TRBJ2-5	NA	TGTGCCAGCAGCCTTAGGACGTGGTACCAAGAGACCCAGTACTTC	CASSLRTWYQETQYF
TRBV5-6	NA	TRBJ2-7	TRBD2	TGTGCCAGCACCCTACTTGCGGGGGGGCGGGAGCAGTACTTC	CASTLLAGGREQYF
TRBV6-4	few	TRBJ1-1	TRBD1	TGTGCCAGCAGGGGGGACAGGGGACCGATGAACACTGAAGCTTTCTTT	CASRGDRGPMNTEAFF
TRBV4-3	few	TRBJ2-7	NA	TGCGCCAGCAGCCAAGTCACAGCCTCCTACGAGCAGTACTTC	CASSQVTASYEQYF
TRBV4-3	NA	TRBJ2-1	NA	TGCGCCAGCAGCCAAGATGCAGGGCACAATGAGCAGTTCTTC	CASSQDAGHNEQFF
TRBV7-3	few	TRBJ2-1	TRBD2	TGTGCCAGCAGCCCAAGGACTAGCGGGGGCAATGAGCAGTTCTTC	CASSPRTSGGNEQFF
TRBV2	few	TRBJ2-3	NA	TGTGCCAGCTGGGTCGGGGCGAGTCAAACTTCTACGCAGTATTTT	CASWVGASQTSTQYF
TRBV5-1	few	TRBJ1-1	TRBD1	TGCGCCAGCAGCCCCCGGACGCAGGGGGCCACTGAAGCTTTCTTT	CASSPRTQGATEAFF
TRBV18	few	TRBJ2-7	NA	TGTGCCAGCTCACAGGGGACAACACTCTCCTACGAGCAGTACTTC	CASSQGTTLSYEQYF
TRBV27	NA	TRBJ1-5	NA	TGTGCCAGCAACGCGCACAATAGCAATCAGCCCCAGCATTTT	CASNAHNSNQPQHF
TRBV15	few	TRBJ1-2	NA	TGTGCCACCAGCAGAGATCGGCAGGGGTCTAACTATGGCTACACCTTC	CATSRDRQGSNYGYTF
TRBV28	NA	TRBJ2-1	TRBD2	TGTGCCAGCAGCCGACTAGCGGGGAGCTCCTACAATGAGCAGTTCTTC	CASSRLAGSSYNEQFF
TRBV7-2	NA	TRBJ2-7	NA	TGTGCCAGCAGCAAAGATCGGCTAGGAGGCCACGAGCAGTACTTC	CASSKDRLGGHEQYF
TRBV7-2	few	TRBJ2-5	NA	TGTGCCAGCAGGTCCCAAGAGACCCAGTACTTC	CASRSQETQYF
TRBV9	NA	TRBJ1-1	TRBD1	TGTGCCAGCTCTCGACAGGGAGACACTGAAGCTTTCTTT	CASSRQGDTEAFF
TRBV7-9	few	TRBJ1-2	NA	TGTGCCAGCAGCTTTGAAGGGATGGGTTATGGCTACACCTTC	CASSFEGMGYGYTF
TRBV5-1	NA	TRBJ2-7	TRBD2	TGCGCCAGCAGCTTGGCCATTTTCAGGACTAGCGGGAGCGATCGGGAGCAGTACTTC	CASSLAIFRTSGSDREQYF
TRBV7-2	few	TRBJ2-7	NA	TGTGCCAGCAGTCAGGGGCCAGGGGAGGGCTACGAGCAGTACTTC	CASSQGPGEGYEQYF
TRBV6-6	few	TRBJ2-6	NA	TGTGCCAGCGGGTCGGCTGGGGCCAACGTCCTGACTTTC	CASGSAGANVLTF
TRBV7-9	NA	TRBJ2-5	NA	TGTGCCAGCAGCTTACAAGGGGCCCAGTACTTC	CASSLQGAQYF
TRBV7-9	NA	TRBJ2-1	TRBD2	TGTGCCAGCAGCCCGGGACTAGCGTTTCCAAAAAATATCTATGAGCAGTTCTTC	CASSPGLAFPKNIYEQFF
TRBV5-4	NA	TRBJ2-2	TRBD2	TGTGCCAGCAGGCCAGCGGGAGTGGGCACCGGGGAGCTGTTTTTT	CASRPAGVGTGELFF
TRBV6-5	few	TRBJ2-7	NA	TGTGCCAGCAGTTACACGCTCAGGGCCACCTCCTACGAGCAGTACTTC	CASSYTLRATSYEQYF
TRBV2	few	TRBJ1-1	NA	TGTGCCAGCAATCCGGCGGGGAACACTGAAGCTTTCTTT	CASNPAGNTEAFF
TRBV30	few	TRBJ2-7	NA	TGTGCCTGGAGTGTACAGGGCTCCTACGAGCAGTACTTC	CAWSVQGSYEQYF
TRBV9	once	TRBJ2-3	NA	TGTGCCAGCAGCCCTCACCGAGGATCGGATACGCAGTATTTT	CASSPHRGSDTQYF
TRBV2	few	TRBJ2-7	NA	TGTGCCAGCACGGGGTATCGTTACGAGCAGTACTTC	CASTGYRYEQYF
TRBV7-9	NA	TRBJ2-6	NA	TGTGCCAGCAGCTTAGTGAACTCTGGGGCCAACGTCCTGACTTTC	CASSLVNSGANVLTF
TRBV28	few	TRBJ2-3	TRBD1	TGTGCCAGCAGGCCTCGGGACAGGCGGGTAGATACGCAGTATTTT	CASRPRDRRVDTQYF
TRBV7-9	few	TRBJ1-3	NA	TGTGCCAGCAGCTTCTTATCAGGGGACGGAAACACCATATATTTT	CASSFLSGDGNTIYF
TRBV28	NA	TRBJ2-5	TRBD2	TGTGCCAGCAGTTTAGGTCTAGCGGTAACCCAAGAGACCCAGTACTTC	CASSLGLAVTQETQYF
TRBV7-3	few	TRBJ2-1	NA	TGTGCCAGCAGCGCAGGGTTGGGTGAGCAGTTCTTC	CASSAGLGEQFF
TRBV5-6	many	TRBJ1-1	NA	TGTGCCAGCAGCAGTTTTAGAGACCGAAACACTGAAGCTTTCTTT	CASSSFRDRNTEAFF
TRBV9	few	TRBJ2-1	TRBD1	TGTGCCAGCAGCGTAGGGACAGGGGCGCGTAATGAGCAGTTCTTC	CASSVGTGARNEQFF
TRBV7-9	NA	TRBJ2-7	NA	TGTGCCAGCAGCTCCCCGGAGTGGGTCTACGAGCAGTACTTC	CASSSPEWVYEQYF
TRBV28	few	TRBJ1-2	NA	TGTGCCAGCAGAACAGCAAAGTATGGCTACACCTTC	CASRTAKYGYTF
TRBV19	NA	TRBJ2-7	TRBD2	TGTGCCAGTAGTATCCCCGACAGCGGGAGAAGAGAGCAGTACTTC	CASSIPDSGRREQYF
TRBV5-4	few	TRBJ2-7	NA	TGTGCCAGCAGCCTGGACAGTGAGCAGTACTTC	CASSLDSEQYF
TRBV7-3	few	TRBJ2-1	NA	TGTGCCAGCAGCTTAACGTGGGAGAGGAGCTCCTACAATGAGCAGTTCTTC	CASSLTWERSSYNEQFF
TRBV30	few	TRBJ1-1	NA	TGTGCCTGGTCCCAGGGAGGGAACACTGAAGCTTTCTTT	CAWSQGGNTEAFF